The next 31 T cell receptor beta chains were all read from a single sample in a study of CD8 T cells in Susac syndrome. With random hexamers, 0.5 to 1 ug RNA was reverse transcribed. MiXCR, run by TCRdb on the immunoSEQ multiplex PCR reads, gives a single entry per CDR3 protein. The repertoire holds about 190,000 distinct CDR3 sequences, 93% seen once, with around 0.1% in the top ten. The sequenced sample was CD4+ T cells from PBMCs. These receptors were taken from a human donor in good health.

CDR3 protein: CASSLVLRGANEKLFF. The CDR3 nucleotides read TGTGCCAGCAGTTTAGTCCTACGGGGAGCTAATGAAAAACTGTTTTTT. This chain connects TRBV12-3 or TRBV12-4 to TRBJ1-4, with D unclear. V dropped 1 base and J dropped 3 bases, with 12 bases sitting between them. The CDR3 has 16 amino acids.

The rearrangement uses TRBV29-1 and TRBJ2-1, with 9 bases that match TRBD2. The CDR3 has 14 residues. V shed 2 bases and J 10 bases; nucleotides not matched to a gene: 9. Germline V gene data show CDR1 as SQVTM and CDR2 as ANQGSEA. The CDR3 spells CSVEFRLAGWEQFF. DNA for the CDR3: TGCAGCGTTGAATTTAGGCTAGCGGGGTGGGAGCAGTTCTTC.

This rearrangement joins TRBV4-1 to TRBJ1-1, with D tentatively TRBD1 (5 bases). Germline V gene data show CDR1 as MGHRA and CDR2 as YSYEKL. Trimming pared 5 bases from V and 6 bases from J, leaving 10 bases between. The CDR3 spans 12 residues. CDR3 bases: TGCGCCAGCAGCGGAGGGGTAGCTGAAGCTTTCTTT. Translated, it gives CASSGGVAEAFF.

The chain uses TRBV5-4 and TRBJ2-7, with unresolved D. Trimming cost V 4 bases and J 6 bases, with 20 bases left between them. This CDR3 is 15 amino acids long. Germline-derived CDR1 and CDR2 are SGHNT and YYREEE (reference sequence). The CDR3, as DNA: TGTGCCAGCAGCCTCCCTAATAGAGATTGGGGCGAGCAGTACTTC. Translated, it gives CASSLPNRDWGEQYF.

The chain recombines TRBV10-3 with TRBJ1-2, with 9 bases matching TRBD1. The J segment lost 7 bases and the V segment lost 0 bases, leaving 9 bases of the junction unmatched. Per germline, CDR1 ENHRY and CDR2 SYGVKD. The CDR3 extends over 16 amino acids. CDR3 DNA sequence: TGTGCCATCAGTGAGTCTCGTCTGAGACAGGGGGTTGGCTACACCTTC. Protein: CAISESRLRQGVGYTF.

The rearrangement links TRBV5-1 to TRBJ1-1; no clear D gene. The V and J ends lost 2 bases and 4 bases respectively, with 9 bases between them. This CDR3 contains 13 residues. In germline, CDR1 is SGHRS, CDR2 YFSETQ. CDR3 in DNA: TGCGCCAGCAGCTTTGGGCACGGCACTGAAGCTTTCTTT. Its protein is CASSFGHGTEAFF.

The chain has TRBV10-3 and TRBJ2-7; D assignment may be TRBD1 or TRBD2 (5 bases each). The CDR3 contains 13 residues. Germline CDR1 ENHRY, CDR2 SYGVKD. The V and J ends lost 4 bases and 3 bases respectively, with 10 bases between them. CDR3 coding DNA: TGTGCCATCAGTGCTGGGACGGACTACGAGCAGTACGTC. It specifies CAISAGTDYEQYV.

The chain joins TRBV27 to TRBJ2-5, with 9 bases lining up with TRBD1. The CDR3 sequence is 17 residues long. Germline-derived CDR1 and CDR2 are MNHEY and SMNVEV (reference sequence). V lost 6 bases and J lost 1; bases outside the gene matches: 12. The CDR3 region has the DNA TGTGCCAGCAGGAAACTACAGGGGGCTATGGTCCAAGAGACCCAGTACTTC. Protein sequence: CASRKLQGAMVQETQYF.

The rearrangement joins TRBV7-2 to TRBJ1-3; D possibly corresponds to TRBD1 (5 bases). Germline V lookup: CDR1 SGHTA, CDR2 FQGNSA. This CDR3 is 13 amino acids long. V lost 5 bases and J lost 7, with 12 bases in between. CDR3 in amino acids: CASSNSGTNTIYF. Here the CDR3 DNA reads TGTGCCAGCAGCAATTCAGGGACCAACACCATATATTTT.

DNA of the CDR3: TGTGCCAGCAGTATAGGTTTACGCAATGAGCAGTTCTTC. Its protein is CASSIGLRNEQFF. V and J are TRBV9 and TRBJ2-1; D gene unclear. Germline V gives CDR1 SGDLS, CDR2 YYNGEE. This CDR3 comprises 13 residues. Trimming removed 5 bases from V and 6 bases from J, with 12 bases in between.

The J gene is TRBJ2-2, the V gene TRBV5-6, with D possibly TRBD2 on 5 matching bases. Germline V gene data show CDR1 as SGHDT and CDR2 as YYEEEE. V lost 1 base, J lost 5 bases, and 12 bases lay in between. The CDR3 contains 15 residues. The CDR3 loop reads CASSLRGKGTGELFF. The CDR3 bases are TGTGCCAGCAGCTTGCGGGGAAAAGGAACCGGGGAGCTGTTTTTT.

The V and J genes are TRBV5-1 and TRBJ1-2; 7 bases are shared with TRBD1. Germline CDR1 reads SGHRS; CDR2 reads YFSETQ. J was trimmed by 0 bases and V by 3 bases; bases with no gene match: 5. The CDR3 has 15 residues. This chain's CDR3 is CASSWGTATNYGYTF. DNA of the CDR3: TGCGCCAGCAGCTGGGGGACAGCCACTAACTATGGCTACACCTTC. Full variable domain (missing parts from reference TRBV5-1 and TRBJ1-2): KAGVTQTPRYLIKTRGQQVTLSCSPISGHRSVSWYQQTPGQGLQFLFEYFSETQRNKGNFPGRFSGRQFSNSRSEMNVSTLELGDSALYLCASSWGTATNYGYTFGSGTRLTVV.

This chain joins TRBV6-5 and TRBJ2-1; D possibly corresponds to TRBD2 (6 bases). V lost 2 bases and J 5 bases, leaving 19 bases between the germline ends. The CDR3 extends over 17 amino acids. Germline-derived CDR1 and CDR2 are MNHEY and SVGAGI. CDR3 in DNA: TGTGCCAGCAGTTACCTAAATAGCGGCCCCCGAGACAATGAGCAGTTCTTC. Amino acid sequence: CASSYLNSGPRDNEQFF.

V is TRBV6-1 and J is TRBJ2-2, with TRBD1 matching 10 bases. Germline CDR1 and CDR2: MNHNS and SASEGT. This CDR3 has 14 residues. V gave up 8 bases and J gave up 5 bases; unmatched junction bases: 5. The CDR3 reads CASRGQGLTGELFF. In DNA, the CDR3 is TGTGCCAGCCGGGGACAGGGGTTGACCGGGGAGCTGTTTTTT.

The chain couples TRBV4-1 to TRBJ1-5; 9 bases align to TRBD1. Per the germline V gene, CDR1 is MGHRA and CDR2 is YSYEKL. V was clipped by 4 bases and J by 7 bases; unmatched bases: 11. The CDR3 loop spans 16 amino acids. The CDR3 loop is CASSRDPGQGSQPQHF. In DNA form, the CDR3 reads TGCGCCAGCAGCCGAGACCCGGGACAGGGCTCCCAGCCCCAGCATTTT.

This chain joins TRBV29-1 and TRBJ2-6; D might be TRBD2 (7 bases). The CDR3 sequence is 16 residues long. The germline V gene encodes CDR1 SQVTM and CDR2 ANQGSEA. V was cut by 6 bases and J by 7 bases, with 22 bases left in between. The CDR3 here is CSVRPRGGAGANVLTF. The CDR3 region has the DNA TGCAGCGTCCGACCACGAGGGGGGGCCGGTGCCAACGTCCTGACTTTC.

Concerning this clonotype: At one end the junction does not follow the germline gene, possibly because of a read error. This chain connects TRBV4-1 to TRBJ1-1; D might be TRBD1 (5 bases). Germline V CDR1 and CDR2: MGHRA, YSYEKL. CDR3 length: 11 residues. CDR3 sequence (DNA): TGCGCCAGCAGCCAACCGGGACCGGAACGTTTT. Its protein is CASSQPGPERF.

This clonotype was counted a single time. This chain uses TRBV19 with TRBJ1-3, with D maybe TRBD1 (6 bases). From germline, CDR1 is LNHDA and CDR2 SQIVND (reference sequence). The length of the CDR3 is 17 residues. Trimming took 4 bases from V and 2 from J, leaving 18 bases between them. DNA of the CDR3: TGTGCCAGTAGTACCGGGACACTTTTATGGACTGGAAACACCATATATTTT. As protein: CASSTGTLLWTGNTIYF. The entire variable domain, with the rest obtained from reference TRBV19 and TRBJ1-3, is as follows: DGGITQSPKYLFRKEGQNVTLSCEQNLNHDAMYWYRQDPGQGLRLIYYSQIVNDFQKGDIAEGYSVSREKKESFPLTVTSAQKNPTAFYLCASSTGTLLWTGNTIYFGEGSWLTVV.

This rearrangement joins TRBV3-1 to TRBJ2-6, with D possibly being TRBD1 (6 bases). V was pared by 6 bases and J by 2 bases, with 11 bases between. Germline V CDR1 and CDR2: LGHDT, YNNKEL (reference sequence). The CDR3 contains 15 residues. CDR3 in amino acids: CASRLRTAGANVLTF. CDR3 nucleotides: TGTGCCAGCAGGCTTAGGACAGCTGGGGCCAACGTCCTGACTTTC. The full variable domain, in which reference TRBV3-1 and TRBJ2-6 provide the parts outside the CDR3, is DTAVSQTPKYLVTQMGNDKSIKCEQNLGHDTMYWYKQDSKKFLKIMFSYNNKELIINETVPNRFSPKSPDKAHLNLHINSLELGDSAVYFCASRLRTAGANVLTFGAGSRLTVL.

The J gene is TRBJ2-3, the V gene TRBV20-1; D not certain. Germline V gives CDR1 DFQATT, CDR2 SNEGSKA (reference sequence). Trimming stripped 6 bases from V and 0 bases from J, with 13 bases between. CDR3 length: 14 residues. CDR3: CSAPPAPSTDTQYF. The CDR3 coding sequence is TGCAGTGCCCCTCCAGCCCCTAGCACAGATACGCAGTATTTT.

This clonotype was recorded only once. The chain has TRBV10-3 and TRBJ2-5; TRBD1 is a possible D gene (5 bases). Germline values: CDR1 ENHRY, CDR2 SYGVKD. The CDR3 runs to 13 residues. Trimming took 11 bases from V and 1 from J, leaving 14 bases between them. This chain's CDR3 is CASLGQGQETQYF. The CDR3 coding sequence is TGTGCCTCCCTAGGGCAGGGCCAAGAGACCCAGTACTTC.

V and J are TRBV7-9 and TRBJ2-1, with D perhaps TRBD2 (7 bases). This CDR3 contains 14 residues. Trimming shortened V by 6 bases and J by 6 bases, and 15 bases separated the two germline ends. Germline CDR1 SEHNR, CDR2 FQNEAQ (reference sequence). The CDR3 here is CASRGGAFGNEQFF. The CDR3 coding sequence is TGTGCCAGCAGGGGGGGGGCCTTTGGCAATGAGCAGTTCTTC.

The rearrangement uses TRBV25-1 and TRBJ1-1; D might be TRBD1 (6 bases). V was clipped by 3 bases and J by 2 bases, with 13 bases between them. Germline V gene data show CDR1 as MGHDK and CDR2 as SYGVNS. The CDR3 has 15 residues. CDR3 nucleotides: TGTGCCAGCAGTGACGGAGGGGGGCGAAACACTGAAGCTTTCTTT. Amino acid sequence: CASSDGGGRNTEAFF.

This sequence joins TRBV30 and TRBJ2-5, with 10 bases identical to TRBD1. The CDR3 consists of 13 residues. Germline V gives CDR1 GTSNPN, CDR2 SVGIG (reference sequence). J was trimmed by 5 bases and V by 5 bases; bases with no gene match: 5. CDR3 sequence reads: CAWGTGAWETQYF. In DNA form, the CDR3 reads TGTGCCTGGGGGACAGGGGCCTGGGAGACCCAGTACTTC.

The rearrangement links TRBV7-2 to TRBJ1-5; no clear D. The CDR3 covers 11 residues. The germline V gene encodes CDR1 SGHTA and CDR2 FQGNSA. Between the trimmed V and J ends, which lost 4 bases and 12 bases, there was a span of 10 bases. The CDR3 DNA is TGTGCCAGCAGCTCCTCCGGGCTCCAGCATTTT. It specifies CASSSSGLQHF.

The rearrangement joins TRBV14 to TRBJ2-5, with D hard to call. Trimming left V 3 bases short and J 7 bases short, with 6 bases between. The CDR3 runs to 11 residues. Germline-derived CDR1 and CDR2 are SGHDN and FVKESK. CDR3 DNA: TGTGCCAGCAGCCATGGGGTGACCCAGTACTTC. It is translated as CASSHGVTQYF.

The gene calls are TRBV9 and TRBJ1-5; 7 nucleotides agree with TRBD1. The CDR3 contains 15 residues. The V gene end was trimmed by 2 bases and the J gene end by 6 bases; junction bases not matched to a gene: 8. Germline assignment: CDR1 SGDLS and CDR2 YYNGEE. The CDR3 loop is CASSVDQGVGQPQHF. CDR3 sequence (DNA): TGTGCCAGCAGCGTTGACCAGGGGGTTGGTCAGCCCCAGCATTTT.

The CDR3 is CASSFGGGDGQPQHF. The CDR3, as DNA: TGTGCCAGCAGTTTCGGCGGGGGCGACGGCCAGCCCCAGCATTTT. The rearrangement links TRBV27 to TRBJ1-5; D perhaps matches TRBD1 (6 bases). Per germline, CDR1 MNHEY and CDR2 SMNVEV (reference sequence). V dropped 3 bases and J dropped 7 bases, with 16 bases sitting between them. The CDR3 contains 15 residues.

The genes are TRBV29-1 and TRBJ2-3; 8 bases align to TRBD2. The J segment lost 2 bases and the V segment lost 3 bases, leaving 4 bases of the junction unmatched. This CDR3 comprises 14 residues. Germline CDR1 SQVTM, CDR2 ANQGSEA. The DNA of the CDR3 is TGCAGCGTTGACCTAGCGGGCCTCACAGATACGCAGTATTTT. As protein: CSVDLAGLTDTQYF.

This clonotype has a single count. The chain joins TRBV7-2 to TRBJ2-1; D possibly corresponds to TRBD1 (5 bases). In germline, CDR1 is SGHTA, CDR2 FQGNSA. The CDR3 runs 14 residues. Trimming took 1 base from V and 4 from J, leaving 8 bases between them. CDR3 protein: CASSLDGHYNEQFF. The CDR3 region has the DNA TGTGCCAGCAGCTTAGACGGACATTACAATGAGCAGTTCTTC. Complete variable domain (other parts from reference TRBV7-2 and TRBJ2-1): GAGVSQSPSNKVTEKGKDVELRCDPISGHTALYWYRQSLGQGLEFLIYFQGNSAPDKSGLPSDRFSAERTGGSVSTLTIQRTQQEDSAVYLCASSLDGHYNEQFFGPGTRLTVL.

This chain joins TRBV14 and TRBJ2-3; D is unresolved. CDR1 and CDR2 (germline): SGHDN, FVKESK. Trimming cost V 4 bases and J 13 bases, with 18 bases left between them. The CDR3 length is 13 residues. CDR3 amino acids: CASSLDRSPQEYF. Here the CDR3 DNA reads TGTGCCAGCAGCCTGGACCGTAGCCCCCAGGAGTATTTT.